This entry lists 28 T cell receptor beta chains sequenced from one sample in a study of CD8 T cells in ankylosing spondylitis. A single record per CDR3 protein comes from TCRdb applying MiXCR to the 5' RACE reads. The table has fewer than 550,000 distinct CDR3 sequences, less than 6% seen once. Whole-study results and caveats: Ankylosing spondylitis blood seemed to carry a telltale TCR beta motif made of several highly homologous variants.

These receptors' antigens are unknown. The sample comprised blood, either unsorted or a sorted T cell fraction (not recorded which). The receptor source for this set is a male donor with ankylosing spondylitis.

This clonotype was seen a few times. The V gene is TRBV3-1, the J gene TRBJ1-2; D gene ambiguous. The V end lost 3 bases, the J end lost 4 bases, and 15 bases lay between the germline ends. There are 15 residues in the CDR3. Germline V gene data show CDR1 as LGHDT and CDR2 as YNNKEL (reference sequence). CDR3 residues: CASSHEASVGYGYTF. The CDR3 nucleotides are TGTGCCAGCAGCCATGAAGCGAGTGTCGGCTATGGCTACACCTTC.

In this sample, this clonotype turned up a few times. The chain couples TRBV18 to TRBJ1-2; the D gene is possibly TRBD1 (6 bases). Germline CDR1 and CDR2: KGHSH and LQKENI. V lost 3 bases to trimming and J lost 8 bases, with 13 bases between them. The CDR3 has 13 residues. This CDR3 is CASSPLGARGYTF. The CDR3 region has the DNA TGTGCCAGCTCACCGCTGGGGGCCCGAGGCTACACCTTC.

This clonotype was picked up many times. For the CDR3, the DNA is TGTGCCAGCAGCCACCCGACGGGCGTAGACAGGGCTGGGAGTCAGCCCCAGCATTTT. Translated: CASSHPTGVDRAGSQPQHF. The rearrangement uses TRBV4-2 and TRBJ1-5; TRBD1 aligns across 7 bases. Trimming took 3 bases from V and 6 from J; bases not matched to a gene: 20. CDR1 is LGHNA and CDR2 is YNFKEQ in the germline V gene. This CDR3 region has 19 residues.

This clonotype was picked up many times. The gene calls are TRBV4-3 and TRBJ2-3; 11 nucleotides line up with TRBD2. The CDR3 totals 18 residues. J lost 4 bases, V lost 0 bases, and 9 bases had no gene match. Germline V gene sequence: CDR1 LGHNA, CDR2 YSLEER. The CDR3 DNA is TGCGCCAGCAGCCAAGACGTGACTAGCGGGGTGCGTGCAGATACGCAGTATTTT. Translation: CASSQDVTSGVRADTQYF.

The sample holds a few counts of this clonotype. The CDR3 region has the DNA TGTGCCAGCAGCTTAGCACTAATAGCGGGAGTATGGGAGAATGAGCAGTTCTTC. Protein: CASSLALIAGVWENEQFF. This chain links TRBV7-8 with TRBJ2-1; the match to TRBD2 covers 9 bases. The CDR3 sequence is 18 residues long. Per the germline V gene, CDR1 is SGHVS and CDR2 is FQNEAQ. Trimming took 0 bases from V and 7 from J; bases not matched to a gene: 13.

This clonotype has only a few counts. The gene calls are TRBV18 and TRBJ1-2, with 11 bases matching TRBD1. The CDR3 length is 15 residues. Germline trimming cut 3 bases from V and 4 bases from J; bases unmatched to any gene: 4. Germline lookup yields CDR1 KGHSH and CDR2 LQKENI. CDR3 amino acids: CASSPPGQGVYGYTF. The CDR3 region has the DNA TGTGCCAGCTCACCCCCGGGACAGGGGGTCTATGGCTACACCTTC.

This clonotype was found many times. The chain links TRBV7-9 to TRBJ1-1, with D hard to call. Germline V CDR1 and CDR2: SEHNR, FQNEAQ (reference sequence). CDR3 length equals 13 residues. The V and J ends lost 8 bases and 1 base respectively, with 11 bases between them. CDR3 sequence (DNA): TGTGCCAGCGAGAGGCAGGAGAACACTGAAGCTTTCTTT. As protein: CASERQENTEAFF.

This clonotype appeared many times. The J gene is TRBJ2-7, the V gene TRBV4-3, with no clear D. The germline V and J ends were trimmed by 0 bases and 0 bases, with 12 bases remaining between them. Germline lookup yields CDR1 LGHNA and CDR2 YSLEER. CDR3 size: 16 residues. The CDR3 nucleotides read TGCGCCAGCAGCCAAGATAGCAGGTCCCTCTCCTACGAGCAGTACTTC. This translates into CASSQDSRSLSYEQYF.

This clonotype has at least ten counts. This chain links TRBV28 with TRBJ2-1; tentative D call: TRBD1 (5 bases). The CDR3 spans 18 residues. V shed 6 bases and J shed 0 bases, with 21 bases lying between them. CDR1 and CDR2 from the germline V gene are MDHEN and SYDVKM. The CDR3 spells CASSSYLRAPSSYNEQFF. The CDR3 DNA is TGTGCCAGCAGCTCATATCTCAGGGCCCCCAGCTCCTACAATGAGCAGTTCTTC.

This clonotype was recorded many times. This sequence joins TRBV5-1 and TRBJ2-2, with D possibly matching TRBD1 (6 bases). Trimming pared 2 bases from V and 5 bases from J, leaving 10 bases between. CDR3 size: 14 residues. Germline values: CDR1 SGHRS, CDR2 YFSETQ. The CDR3 protein is CASSFPDSTGELFF. CDR3 bases: TGCGCCAGCAGCTTCCCGGACAGTACCGGGGAGCTGTTTTTT.

This clonotype came up many times. This chain uses TRBV28 with TRBJ1-5, with D unclear. This CDR3 has 14 amino acids. Trimming shortened V by 5 bases and J by 0 bases, and 8 bases separated the two germline ends. Germline CDR1 reads MDHEN; CDR2 reads SYDVKM. The CDR3 region is CASSLLSSNQPQHF. CDR3 nucleotide sequence: TGTGCCAGCAGTCTACTCTCTAGCAATCAGCCCCAGCATTTT. Full variable domain (missing parts from reference TRBV28 and TRBJ1-5): DVKVTQSSRYLVKRTGEKVFLECVQDMDHENMFWYRQDPGLGLRLIYFSYDVKMKEKGDIPEGYSVSREKKERFSLILESASTNQTSMYLCASSLLSSNQPQHFGDGTRLSIL.

This clonotype was seen at least ten times. V usage is TRBV12-3 or TRBV12-4 and J usage is TRBJ1-5; the match to TRBD1 covers 7 bases. The CDR3 extends over 13 amino acids. V trimming: 8 bases; J trimming: 4 bases; junction bases outside the gene matches: 5. CDR3 nucleotide sequence: TGTGCCAGCCGCCAACAGGGGAATCAGCCCCAGCATTTT. Amino acids: CASRQQGNQPQHF.

There are many counts of this clonotype. The V and J genes are TRBV12-3 or TRBV12-4 and TRBJ1-5, with 7 nucleotides matching TRBD1. CDR3 length: 14 amino acids. Germline trimming cut 6 bases from V and 7 bases from J; bases unmatched to any gene: 9. CDR3 protein: CASSPGGEGQPQHF. CDR3 coding DNA: TGTGCCAGCAGCCCAGGGGGGGAAGGGCAGCCCCAGCATTTT.

Many counts were recorded for this clonotype. The chain joins TRBV28 to TRBJ2-7, with D perhaps matching TRBD2 (5 bases). The CDR3 has 12 residues. Per the germline V gene, CDR1 is MDHEN and CDR2 is SYDVKM. V dropped 6 bases and J dropped 7 bases, with 13 bases sitting between them. The chain's CDR3 is CASSLAVGEQYF. In DNA form, the CDR3 reads TGTGCCAGCAGCCTAGCTGTCGGGGAGCAGTACTTC.

This clonotype was seen only a few times. The rearrangement uses TRBV4-1 and TRBJ2-2; 8 nucleotides align to TRBD2. The CDR3 has 17 amino acids. Germline assignment: CDR1 MGHRA and CDR2 YSYEKL. Unmatched junction bases numbered 19, after V lost 10 bases and J lost 6 bases. The CDR3: CAISRGGLVSNAGELFF. The CDR3 DNA sequence: TGCGCCATCAGTCGGGGGGGCCTGGTCTCTAACGCCGGGGAGCTGTTTTTT.

This clonotype occurred many times. V gene TRBV11-1 combines with J gene TRBJ1-5, with D unclear. CDR1 and CDR2 from the germline V gene are SGHAT and FQDESV (reference sequence). The CDR3 extends over 14 amino acids. The V and J ends lost 8 bases and 7 bases respectively, with 18 bases between them. The CDR3 DNA is TGTGCCAGCGCAAAACGGGCGGAGGGACAGCCCCAGCATTTT. Translation gives CASAKRAEGQPQHF.

There are many counts of this clonotype. The J gene is TRBJ2-3, the V gene TRBV24-1; 8 bases line up with TRBD2. The trim removed 7 bases at V and 3 bases at J, leaving 14 bases unmatched. CDR1 is KGHDR and CDR2 is SFDVKD in the germline V gene. CDR3 length equals 17 residues. The CDR3 loop is CATRSHPTSEGTDTQYF. The CDR3 DNA sequence: TGTGCCACCAGATCCCATCCGACTAGCGAAGGTACAGATACGCAGTATTTT.

This clonotype was detected many times. The CDR3, as DNA: TGCGCCAGCAGCCCGTGGGGGACCGGGGAGCTGTTTTTT. This sequence encodes CASSPWGTGELFF. V gene TRBV5-1 combines with J gene TRBJ2-2; D could derive from TRBD1 or TRBD2 (5 bases each). Trimming stripped 4 bases from V and 5 bases from J, with 9 bases between. The CDR3 covers 13 residues. CDR1 is SGHRS, CDR2 YFSETQ, per germline.

The sample holds many counts of this clonotype. The gene calls are TRBV29-1 and TRBJ2-7, with D perhaps TRBD1 or TRBD2 (5 bases each). V was pared by 3 bases and J by 0 bases, with 12 bases between. The CDR3 contains 14 residues. Germline CDR1 reads SQVTM; CDR2 reads ANQGSEA. CDR3 in DNA: TGCAGCGTTGATGAGGGGCCGAGCTCCTACGAGCAGTACTTC. Encoded protein: CSVDEGPSSYEQYF.

This clonotype has a count of ten or more. The chain has TRBV11-2 and TRBJ2-5, with TRBD1 identical over 7 bases. CDR1 SGHAT and CDR2 FQNNGV come from the germline V gene. Losses at the gene ends were 5 bases for V and 5 bases for J; bases not matched to a gene: 5. This CDR3 region has 13 residues. This CDR3 is CASSTDRDETQYF. CDR3 in DNA: TGTGCCAGCAGCACTGACAGGGATGAGACCCAGTACTTC.

This clonotype was found a few times. The gene calls are TRBV7-2 and TRBJ2-7, with 7 positions matching TRBD1. CDR1 is SGHTA and CDR2 is FQGNSA in the germline V gene. The CDR3 contains 15 residues. V lost 5 bases to trimming and J lost 3 bases; unmatched junction nucleotides: 10. The CDR3 nucleotides read TGTGCCAGCAGCCTTAGACAGGGAGCCTACTACGAGCAGTACTTC. It translates to CASSLRQGAYYEQYF. The variable domain in full, with the rest retrieved from reference TRBV7-2 and TRBJ2-7, is GAGVSQSPSNKVTEKGKDVELRCDPISGHTALYWYRQSLGQGLEFLIYFQGNSAPDKSGLPSDRFSAERTGGSVSTLTIQRTQQEDSAVYLCASSLRQGAYYEQYFGPGTRLTVT.

This clonotype has just a few counts. The chain links TRBV7-9 to TRBJ2-5; the D is unclear. Germline assignment: CDR1 SEHNR and CDR2 FQNEAQ (reference sequence). The CDR3 contains 14 residues. V was trimmed by 4 bases and J by 5 bases, leaving 14 bases between them. The DNA of the CDR3 is TGTGCCAGCAGCTCCTCTCGCCGTGGGGAGACCCAGTACTTC. Translated, it gives CASSSSRRGETQYF. Variable domain in full (rest from reference TRBV7-9 and TRBJ2-5): DTGVSQNPRHKITKRGQNVTFRCDPISEHNRLYWYRQTLGQGPEFLTYFQNEAQLEKSRLLSDRFSAERPKGSFSTLEIQRTEQGDSAMYLCASSSSRRGETQYFGPGTRLLVL.

The table lists this clonotype with many counts. This chain joins TRBV5-1 and TRBJ1-6; the match to TRBD1 covers 8 bases. The germline gives CDR1 SGHRS, CDR2 YFSETQ. J gave up 10 bases and V 2 bases, and 8 bases lay outside the gene matches. This CDR3 has 15 residues. CDR3 protein: CASSLTSRTGSPLHF. The CDR3 DNA is TGCGCCAGCAGCTTAACGTCACGGACAGGGTCACCCCTCCACTTT.

The rearrangement uses TRBV7-2 and TRBJ2-7; weak D call: TRBD1 (5 bases). Germline V CDR1 and CDR2: SGHTA, FQGNSA. This CDR3 region has 14 residues. The ends were cut back, 1 base at V and 3 bases at J, with 10 bases in the middle. The CDR3 bases are TGTGCCAGCAGCTTAGTGAGACAGCACTACGAGCAGTACTTC. Translating gives CASSLVRQHYEQYF.

This clonotype appeared many times. The gene calls are TRBV3-1 and TRBJ2-1, with TRBD1 matching 7 bases. From germline, CDR1 is LGHDT and CDR2 YNNKEL (reference sequence). The trim removed 3 bases at V and 7 bases at J, leaving 3 bases unmatched. The CDR3 has 13 amino acids. The CDR3, as DNA: TGTGCCAGCAGCCAGGCAGGGGGAAATGAGCAGTTCTTC. Encoded protein: CASSQAGGNEQFF.

This clonotype has a count of ten or more. The V call is TRBV20-1, the J call TRBJ1-2; maybe TRBD1 (5 bases). The CDR3 sequence is 16 residues long. Trimming removed 8 bases at V and 7 bases at J, with 29 bases between. Looked up from germline, CDR1 is DFQATT and CDR2 is SNEGSKA (reference sequence). CDR3 coding DNA: TGCAGTTCAAAGGGGCCCTTGAGGGTGGCGGGGTCTGGCTACACCTTC. It encodes CSSKGPLRVAGSGYTF.

This sequence joins TRBV7-9 and TRBJ2-7; D is unresolved. The length of the CDR3 is 14 residues. The V end lost 4 bases, the J end lost 4 bases, and 14 bases lay between the germline ends. Germline V lookup: CDR1 SEHNR, CDR2 FQNEAQ (reference sequence). The CDR3 reads CASSSSRLGYEQYF. CDR3 nucleotide sequence: TGTGCCAGCAGCTCCTCGCGATTAGGATACGAGCAGTACTTC.

The rearrangement links TRBV20-1 to TRBJ2-2, with D possibly being TRBD2 (5 bases). V dropped 6 bases and J dropped 2 bases, with 19 bases sitting between them. CDR3 length: 16 residues. Per germline, CDR1 DFQATT and CDR2 SNEGSKA (reference sequence). The CDR3 is CSAKVYGIRNTGELFF. In DNA form, the CDR3 reads TGCAGTGCCAAGGTGTACGGGATCCGTAACACCGGGGAGCTGTTTTTT.